This T cell receptor (beta chain) derives from a study of shared clonotypes between healthy human individuals. The assay was carried out at the deep level. Libraries were prepared by immunoSEQ multiplex PCR; TCRdb keeps only in-frame clonotypes and omits some of them. The sample holds over 2 million clones; around 92% are singletons and the top ten take 0.37%. Study-wide results and caveats: Non-shared clonotypes had lower generation probabilities than clonotypes shared by all four sorted-subset donors.

Everyone who donated was a Caucasian adult who lived in Nashville, Tennessee. As to this clone: Its target is unknown.

From germline, CDR1 is SGHRS and CDR2 YFSETQ. CDR3 length: 17 amino acids. V was clipped by 3 bases and J by 0 bases, with 15 bases between them. The chain combines TRBV5-1 with TRBJ1-4; D perhaps matches TRBD1 (5 bases). The specimen sequenced was naive CD4+ T cells from PBMCs. The subset here: CD45RA+ positively selected. This sequence originates from a man between 18 and 29 years old in good health. Some clones in this sample may be carry-over from other donors' samples. CDR3 nucleotides: TGCGCCAGCAGCTCGCAGGGAGGCATTTCAACTAATGAAAAACTGTTTTTT. It translates to CASSSQGGISTNEKLFF.